The T cell receptor (beta chain) under discussion was sequenced for a study of tumor-infiltrating lymphocytes in primary liver carcinoma. Study-level findings and limits: Blood trailed tumors significantly in top-250-clone fraction (p = 0.039).

A constant-region primer primed TCR beta cDNA synthesis from 400 to 550 ng of total RNA. Three rounds of nested multiplex PCR with slightly modified ARM-PCR produced TCR beta libraries. Researchers ran the first two PCR rounds for 10 cycles each with TRBV1-TRBV30 forward primers and a C-beta reverse primer. TCRdb ran MiXCR on the multiplex PCR reads and lists one entry per CDR3 protein. The sample yields hundreds of thousands of distinct CDR3 sequences, less than 75% seen once. Comment on this clonotype: The antigen remains undetermined.

Germline lookup yields CDR1 MDHEN and CDR2 SYDVKM. This CDR3 region has 15 residues. V was trimmed by 5 bases and J by 8 bases, leaving 19 bases between them. The study extracted blood RNA from unsorted whole blood and also extracted germline DNA. This receptor was obtained from a man aged 35-49 years with primary liver carcinoma and hepatitis B virus infection. Sequencing was carried out using peripheral blood. The chain combines TRBV28 with TRBJ2-1; the D gene is possibly TRBD2 (8 bases). This chain's CDR3 is CASSLNSGGGDEQFF. CDR3 coding DNA: TGTGCCAGCAGTCTGAACTCGGGAGGGGGCGATGAGCAGTTCTTC.